These T cell receptor beta chains were read from a single sample in a study of cytomegalovirus exposure and HLA in healthy donors. TCRdb keeps only in-frame clones here, not all; method: immunoSEQ multiplex PCR. This sample yields over 200,000 clones, of which roughly 84% are seen a single time; 11% to 15% belongs to the top ten. Sample: PBMCs. The receptor source for this set is a woman between 25 and 40 years old in good health and CMV-seropositive. The CDR3 runs from the conserved cysteine through the conserved F or W. Fields, in order: D gene, V gene, clone size, J gene, CDR3 DNA, CDR3 protein. A D gene is named only where the DNA matches it firmly. Clone size is given for some rows only: seen once, a few or many times, or a class if the clone is expanded.

.	TRBV27	.	TRBJ2-7	TGTGCCAGCAGTCCCCACAGTCCGCGCTACGAGCAGTACTTC	CASSPHSPRYEQYF
.	TRBV6-5	.	TRBJ1-1	TGTGCCAGCAGTGCCCAAGGTGAAGCTTTCTTT	CASSAQGEAFF
.	TRBV29-1	.	TRBJ2-1	TGCAGCGTTGGATCTCAGAGGGGTAGCGATGAGCAGTTCTTC	CSVGSQRGSDEQFF
TRBD1	TRBV19	.	TRBJ1-3	TGTGCCAGTAGTTCCCGGACAGGGGGAAACACCATATATTTT	CASSSRTGGNTIYF
TRBD2	TRBV11-3	few	TRBJ2-2	TGTGCCAGCAGCTCACCCCTTAGCGGGAGGGCGAACACCGGGGAGCTGTTTTTT	CASSSPLSGRANTGELFF
TRBD2	TRBV16	once	TRBJ2-2	TGTGCCAGCAGCCAATCGGGAGGGTTAAACACCGGGGAGCTGTTTTTT	CASSQSGGLNTGELFF
.	TRBV2	.	TRBJ2-7	TGTGCCAGCAGTGCTCGAGAGTACGAGCAGTACTTC	CASSAREYEQYF
.	TRBV29-1	.	TRBJ1-4	TGCAGCGTTGAAGGGGAGGAGAGGGAAAAACTGTTTTTT	CSVEGEEREKLFF
.	TRBV5-6	.	TRBJ2-1	TGTGCCAGCAGCTTGCCGCCAGTCCACAATGAGCAGTTCTTC	CASSLPPVHNEQFF
TRBD2	TRBV9	.	TRBJ2-1	TGTGCCAGCAGCGATAGCGGGGCCGGAAATGAGCAGTTCTTC	CASSDSGAGNEQFF
TRBD2	TRBV19	.	TRBJ2-7	TGTGCCAGTAGTTATGGATTAAAGACTAGCGGGAACTCCTACGAGCAGTACTTC	CASSYGLKTSGNSYEQYF
.	TRBV29-1	.	TRBJ1-1	TGCAGCGTTCCCGAAGCTTTCTTT	CSVPEAFF
.	TRBV2	.	TRBJ1-5	TGTGCCAGTGAGACAGAGAGAGGGCCCCAGCATTTT	CASETERGPQHF
.	TRBV27	.	TRBJ1-2	TGTGCCAGCAGTTCCAGGGGTATCTATGGCTACACCTTC	CASSSRGIYGYTF
.	TRBV6-4	.	TRBJ2-7	TGTGCCAGCAGTGACCCTATCCAACACACCTACGAGCAGTACTTC	CASSDPIQHTYEQYF
.	TRBV13	.	TRBJ2-1	TGTGCCAGCAGCTTAGAGGGGTACACCTACAATGAGCAGTTCTTC	CASSLEGYTYNEQFF
.	TRBV6-5	.	TRBJ2-5	TGTGCCAGCAGACGCCAGCTCTTAGCGACCCAGTACTTC	CASRRQLLATQYF
.	TRBV2	.	TRBJ2-2	TGTGCCAGCAGGGGGTGGGCGACCGGGGAGCTGTTTTTT	CASRGWATGELFF
.	TRBV7-8	.	TRBJ2-1	TGTGCCAGCAGCGATAGGACTGGATACAATGAGCAGTTCTTC	CASSDRTGYNEQFF